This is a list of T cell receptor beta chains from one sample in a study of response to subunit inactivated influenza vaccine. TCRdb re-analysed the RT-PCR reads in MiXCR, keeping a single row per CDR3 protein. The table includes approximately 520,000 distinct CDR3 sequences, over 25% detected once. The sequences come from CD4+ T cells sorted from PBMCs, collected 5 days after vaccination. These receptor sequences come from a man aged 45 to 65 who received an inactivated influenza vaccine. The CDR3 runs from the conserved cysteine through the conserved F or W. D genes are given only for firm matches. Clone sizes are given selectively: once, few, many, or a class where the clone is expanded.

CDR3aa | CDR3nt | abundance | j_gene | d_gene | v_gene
CASSYLNQETQYF | TGTGCCAGCAGTTACCTGAACCAAGAGACCCAGTACTTC | - | TRBJ2-5 | - | TRBV27
CASSPTEGNTEAFF | TGTGCCAGCTCACCTACCGAGGGAAACACTGAAGCTTTCTTT | - | TRBJ1-1 | - | TRBV18
CASSLDLYSGELFF | TGTGCCAGCAGCTTAGATCTGTACTCCGGGGAGCTGTTTTTT | - | TRBJ2-2 | - | TRBV11-2
CASRIRDYLYEQYF | TGTGCCAGCAGAATAAGGGACTATCTATACGAGCAGTACTTC | once | TRBJ2-7 | TRBD2 | TRBV6-1
CASSSGRVNTGELFF | TGTGCCAGCAGCTCAGGACGCGTCAACACCGGGGAGCTGTTTTTT | few | TRBJ2-2 | - | TRBV11-2
CASSLKGQGGSPLHF | TGCGCCAGCAGCCTAAAAGGACAGGGGGGCTCACCCCTCCACTTT | many | TRBJ1-6 | TRBD1 | TRBV5-1
CASSQVAGIQLF | TGTGCCAGCAGCCAGGTAGCGGGAATCCAGCTCTTC | - | TRBJ2-1 | TRBD2 | TRBV3-1
CASSQVIAGRGELFF | TGCGCCAGCAGCCAAGTGATAGCGGGACGCGGGGAGCTGTTTTTT | - | TRBJ2-2 | TRBD2 | TRBV4-1
CASSQPRVSTEAFF | TGTGCCAGCAGCCAACCTAGGGTTAGCACTGAAGCTTTCTTT | - | TRBJ1-1 | - | TRBV3-1
CASSLYYNEQFF | TGTGCCAGCAGTTTATACTACAATGAGCAGTTCTTC | many | TRBJ2-1 | - | TRBV28
CASSLYPLTGISYNEQFF | TGTGCCAGCAGTTTATATCCCTTAACAGGGATCTCCTACAATGAGCAGTTCTTC | - | TRBJ2-1 | - | TRBV28
CASSDRALGQETQYF | TGTGCCAGCAGTGACAGGGCTCTGGGCCAAGAGACCCAGTACTTC | - | TRBJ2-5 | TRBD1 | TRBV12-3/TRBV12-4
CAISLGTANTGELFF | TGTGCCATCAGCCTCGGGACAGCGAACACCGGGGAGCTGTTTTTT | - | TRBJ2-2 | TRBD1 | TRBV10-3
CASSQSDALGQFF | TGTGCCAGCAGCCAATCGGATGCACTGGGGCAGTTCTTC | - | TRBJ2-1 | - | TRBV4-2
CASSVGSGVVYNEQFF | TGTGCCAGCAGCGTAGGTTCGGGTGTGGTCTACAATGAGCAGTTCTTC | - | TRBJ2-1 | - | TRBV9
CSVEDRAAGGPYEQYF | TGCAGCGTTGAAGATCGGGCAGCGGGGGGACCCTACGAGCAGTACTTC | few | TRBJ2-7 | TRBD2 | TRBV29-1
CSARGRTSGSFAKNIQYF | TGCAGTGCTAGAGGGAGGACTAGCGGGAGCTTCGCCAAAAACATTCAGTACTTC | few | TRBJ2-4 | TRBD2 | TRBV20-1
CASSLDSGAYGYTF | TGTGCCAGCAGCTTAGACTCAGGGGCCTATGGCTACACCTTC | - | TRBJ1-2 | - | TRBV7-2
CASSYGQTSYVPLHF | TGTGCCAGCAGTTACGGACAGACTTCCTACGTACCCCTCCACTTT | many | TRBJ1-6 | - | TRBV6-2/TRBV6-3
CASLKGGRQETQYF | TGTGCCAGCCTTAAGGGGGGGCGTCAAGAGACCCAGTACTTC | - | TRBJ2-5 | - | TRBV6-2/TRBV6-3
CSAREMNNQPQHF | TGCAGTGCTAGAGAAATGAACAATCAGCCCCAGCATTTT | few | TRBJ1-5 | - | TRBV20-1
CSVEDIQASSLTDTQYF | TGCAGCGTTGAAGATATCCAGGCGTCCTCCCTCACAGATACGCAGTATTTT | few | TRBJ2-3 | - | TRBV29-1
CASSQEGVGYQETQYF | TGTGCCAGCAGCCAAGAGGGCGTAGGCTACCAAGAGACCCAGTACTTC | - | TRBJ2-5 | - | TRBV4-2
CASSLVPRASYEQYF | TGTGCCAGCAGTTTGGTCCCCAGGGCCTCCTACGAGCAGTACTTC | - | TRBJ2-7 | - | TRBV12-3/TRBV12-4
CSAREDGNTEAFF | TGCAGTGCTAGAGAGGACGGGAACACTGAAGCTTTCTTT | few | TRBJ1-1 | - | TRBV20-1
CASTLRGTNYGYTF | TGTGCCAGCACCCTCAGGGGGACTAACTATGGCTACACCTTC | few | TRBJ1-2 | TRBD1 | TRBV12-3/TRBV12-4
CASSQTQGRRRELFF | TGCGCCAGCAGCCAAACACAGGGGCGTCGAAGGGAGCTGTTTTTT | - | TRBJ2-2 | TRBD1 | TRBV4-1
CASSQTLQGGYEQYF | TGCGCCAGCAGCCAAACTTTGCAGGGGGGCTACGAGCAGTACTTC | few | TRBJ2-7 | - | TRBV4-3
CSARGMRAYGYTF | TGCAGTGCCCGGGGCATGAGGGCCTATGGCTACACCTTC | - | TRBJ1-2 | - | TRBV20-1
CASSEYGAFF | TGTGCCAGCAGTGAATATGGAGCTTTCTTT | - | TRBJ1-1 | - | TRBV6-1
CASSPEAGGFPYGYTF | TGTGCCAGCAGCCCCGAGGCGGGGGGCTTTCCGTATGGCTACACCTTC | few | TRBJ1-2 | - | TRBV7-2
CASSLVGGTLNTGELFF | TGTGCCAGCAGCTTAGTTGGCGGGACACTAAACACCGGGGAGCTGTTTTTT | - | TRBJ2-2 | - | TRBV7-9
CASSIQDRETDTQYF | TGCGCCAGCTCCATCCAGGACAGGGAGACAGATACGCAGTATTTT | - | TRBJ2-3 | TRBD1 | TRBV5-1
CASSQPHGQGRSSNYGYTF | TGCGCCAGCAGCCAACCGCACGGACAGGGAAGATCCTCCAACTATGGCTACACCTTC | few | TRBJ1-2 | TRBD1 | TRBV4-1
CATSRDYREGRETQYF | TGTGCCACCAGCAGAGATTATCGGGAGGGCCGTGAGACCCAGTACTTC | - | TRBJ2-5 | TRBD2 | TRBV15
CASSIPSGSTDTQYF | TGTGCCAGCAGCATTCCTAGCGGGAGCACAGATACGCAGTATTTT | - | TRBJ2-3 | TRBD2 | TRBV7-2
CASSQERELGEQFF | TGTGCCAGCAGCCAGGAGCGGGAGTTAGGGGAGCAGTTCTTC | - | TRBJ2-1 | TRBD2 | TRBV4-2
CASSHEGGYNSPLHF | TGTGCCAGCAGTCACGAAGGGGGCTATAATTCACCCCTCCACTTT | few | TRBJ1-6 | - | TRBV6-5
CSAPGTGLFEQYF | TGCAGTGCGCCCGGGACCGGACTTTTCGAGCAGTACTTC | many | TRBJ2-7 | - | TRBV20-1
CAIKLTGPNEYNEQFF | TGTGCCATCAAGCTCACAGGGCCGAATGAATACAATGAGCAGTTCTTC | - | TRBJ2-1 | - | TRBV10-3
CAISEPGKQGLAGWYEQYF | TGTGCCATCAGTGAGCCAGGAAAGCAAGGACTAGCGGGTTGGTACGAGCAGTACTTC | - | TRBJ2-7 | TRBD2 | TRBV10-3
CSASGRAVEQFF | TGCAGTGCTAGCGGGAGGGCTGTTGAGCAGTTCTTC | - | TRBJ2-1 | TRBD2 | TRBV20-1
CASSRLLTGELFF | TGTGCCAGCAGCCGACTTCTGACCGGGGAGCTGTTTTTT | - | TRBJ2-2 | - | TRBV12-3/TRBV12-4
CASRRDRDSNQPQHF | TGCGCCAGTCGGAGGGACAGAGATAGCAATCAGCCCCAGCATTTT | - | TRBJ1-5 | TRBD1 | TRBV4-1
CASSRRQGADNEQFF | TGCGCCAGCAGCCGTCGACAGGGGGCGGATAATGAGCAGTTCTTC | once | TRBJ2-1 | TRBD1 | TRBV5-1
CAWSVGRGAFF | TGTGCCTGGAGTGTAGGACGGGGAGCTTTCTTT | few | TRBJ1-1 | - | TRBV30
CASSLRGGGGELFF | TGTGCCAGCAGTTTAAGGGGGGGCGGCGGGGAGCTGTTTTTT | - | TRBJ2-2 | - | TRBV27
CASKWTGGNNEQYF | TGTGCCAGCAAGTGGACAGGGGGGAACAACGAGCAGTACTTC | few | TRBJ2-7 | TRBD1 | TRBV12-3/TRBV12-4